This record concerns one T cell receptor beta chain sequence. Regarding time point: newly diagnosed GD, antithyroid drugs for less than 3 months. RNA isolated from PBMCs was used to make the TCR library. The sample originates from a study of regulatory T cells in long-lasting Graves disease. The germline gives CDR1 DFQATT, CDR2 SNEGSKA (reference sequence). V dropped 0 bases and J dropped 3 bases, with 8 bases sitting between them. The CDR3 consists of 14 residues. Construction of the TCR beta libraries employed iRepertoire HTBI primers in conjunction with Arm-PCR of CDR3 regions. TCRdb called the multiplex PCR reads again in MiXCR, with one record for every CDR3 protein. The sample has about 540,000 distinct CDR3 sequences; about 13% are singletons. The data also belong to a second study, concerning T cells in Graves' hyperthyroidism and ophthalmopathy.

This TCR was sampled from a young man with Graves disease. The rearrangement links TRBV20-1 to TRBJ1-4; no firm D call. Source: peripheral blood mononuclear cells (PBMCs), taken at new diagnosis, from a patient treated with antithyroid drugs. The CDR3, as DNA: TGCAGTGCTAGAGATATGGGGTCTAATGAAAAACTGTTTTTT. Encoded protein: CSARDMGSNEKLFF.